The 2 T cell receptor beta chains below come from one sample, sequenced in a study of neurological immune-mediated disorders. TCRdb ran MiXCR on the 5' RACE reads and lists one entry per CDR3 protein. The top ten hold 2.8% of the sample, which has under 80,000 distinct CDR3 sequences, approximately 5.2% seen once. Sequenced sample: PBMCs. These receptors all stem from a woman in her twenties or thirties with multiple sclerosis.

This clonotype has at least ten counts. The gene calls are TRBV5-1 and TRBJ2-5, with TRBD2 as a possible D gene (7 bases). Per the germline V gene, CDR1 is SGHRS and CDR2 is YFSETQ. The CDR3 covers 16 residues. The V end lost 4 bases, the J end lost 2 bases, and 18 bases lay between the germline ends. CDR3 sequence: CASSGGASGSQETQYF. Written as DNA, the CDR3 is TGCGCCAGCAGCGGGGGGGCTAGCGGTTCACAAGAGACCCAGTACTTC.

The chain recombines TRBV5-5 with TRBJ1-4; D gene ambiguous. Germline V gene data show CDR1 as SGHKS and CDR2 as YYEKEE (reference sequence). The CDR3 has 14 residues. V shed 1 base and J shed 5 bases, with 9 bases lying between them. As DNA, the CDR3 is TGTGCCAGCAGCTTGTCGAGGATAAATGAAAAACTGTTTTTT. Protein sequence: CASSLSRINEKLFF.